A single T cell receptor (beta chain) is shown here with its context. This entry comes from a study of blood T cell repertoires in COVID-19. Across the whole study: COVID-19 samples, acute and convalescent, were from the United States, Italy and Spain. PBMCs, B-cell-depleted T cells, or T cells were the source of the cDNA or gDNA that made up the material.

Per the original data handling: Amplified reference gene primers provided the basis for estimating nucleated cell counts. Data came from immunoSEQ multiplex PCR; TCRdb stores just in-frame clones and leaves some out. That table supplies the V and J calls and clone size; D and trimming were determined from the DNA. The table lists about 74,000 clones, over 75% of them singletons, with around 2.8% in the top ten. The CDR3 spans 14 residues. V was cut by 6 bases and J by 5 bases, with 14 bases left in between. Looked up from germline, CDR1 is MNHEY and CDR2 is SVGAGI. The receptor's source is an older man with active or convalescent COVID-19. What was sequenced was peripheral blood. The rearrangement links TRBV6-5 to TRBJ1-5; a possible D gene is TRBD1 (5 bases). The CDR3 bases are TGTGCCAGCAGCACTACAGGAAAAGATCAGCCCCAGCATTTT. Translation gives CASSTTGKDQPQHF.